A single sample is the source of the 32 T cell receptor beta chains below, sequenced in a study of shared clonotypes between healthy human individuals. Assay used: immunoSEQ multiplex PCR; TCRdb lists only in-frame clones, some missing. The profile shows 170,000 or so clones, around 63% of them singletons. The sample comprised memory CD4+ T cells sorted from blood. Subset here: CD45RA-negative fraction. All receptors derive from a man aged 30 to 39 in good health.

The V and J genes are TRBV7-2 and TRBJ2-2; tentative D call: TRBD2 (5 bases). CDR3 length: 14 residues. V lost 1 base and J lost 4, with 7 bases in between. The germline CDR1 and CDR2 sequences are SGHTA and FQGNSA. The CDR3 is CASSLDGVTGELFF. The CDR3 coding sequence is TGTGCCAGCAGCTTAGACGGGGTCACCGGGGAGCTGTTTTTT.

The chain carries TRBV6-6 and TRBJ1-2; weak D call: TRBD1 (6 bases). The germline gives CDR1 MNHNY, CDR2 SVGAGI (reference sequence). The CDR3 extends over 13 amino acids. Trimming removed 8 bases from V and 3 bases from J, with 13 bases in between. The CDR3 DNA reads TGTGCCAGCGCCCAGGGGTCCGACTATGGCTACACCTTC. It specifies CASAQGSDYGYTF.

The chain is built from TRBV10-1 and TRBJ1-1, with 7 nucleotides matching TRBD1. Germline values: CDR1 WNHNN, CDR2 SYGVQD (reference sequence). V was pared by 6 bases and J by 1 base, with 2 bases of the junction left unmatched. CDR3 length: 13 residues. The CDR3 loop is CASRQGTNTEAFF. CDR3 nucleotides: TGCGCCAGCAGACAGGGGACGAACACTGAAGCTTTCTTT.

In DNA form, the CDR3 reads TGTGCCAGCAGCTCGAATAGCGGGAGTGGCTACAATGAGCAGTTCTTC. It specifies CASSSNSGSGYNEQFF. This chain uses TRBV11-2 with TRBJ2-1, with 9 bases lining up with TRBD2. The CDR3 contains 16 residues. With 4 bases clipped from V and 3 bases from J, the junction kept 7 bases outside the gene matches. Germline V gene data show CDR1 as SGHAT and CDR2 as FQNNGV.

Here the CDR3 reads CASSLGKRLNTEAFF. The CDR3 region has the DNA TGTGCCAGCAGCTTAGGAAAGAGGTTGAACACTGAAGCTTTCTTT. This chain connects TRBV7-2 to TRBJ1-1; D is uncertain. The V gene lost 1 base and the J gene lost 0 bases, with 9 bases spanning the gap. This CDR3 spans 15 amino acids. Germline CDR1 is SGHTA and CDR2 is FQGNSA.

Many counts were recorded for this clone. The V gene is TRBV9, the J gene TRBJ2-7, with 7 bases lining up with TRBD2. Trimming took 1 base from V and 5 from J; bases not matched to a gene: 9. This CDR3 has 15 amino acids. The V gene's germline CDR1 is SGDLS and CDR2 YYNGEE. The CDR3 bases are TGTGCCAGCAGCGTATCCGCGTGGGAGGGGAACGAGCAGTACTTC. It translates to CASSVSAWEGNEQYF.

This clone is labeled medium-sized (0.01 to 0.1%). V gene TRBV2 combines with J gene TRBJ1-2; D uncertain. The CDR3 length is 12 residues. The germline V gene has CDR1 SNHLY and CDR2 FYNNEI. Trimming took 8 bases from V and 0 from J, leaving 7 bases between them. The CDR3 nucleotides read TGTGCCAGCGAGCAAGCTAACTATGGCTACACCTTC. It yields the protein CASEQANYGYTF.

The chain recombines TRBV4-3 with TRBJ2-1; D not resolved. CDR1 is LGHNA, CDR2 YSLEER, per germline. The CDR3 consists of 17 residues. V was trimmed by 2 bases and J by 0 bases, leaving 14 bases between them. The CDR3 protein is CASSQTRTGFSYNEQFF. The CDR3 DNA is TGCGCCAGCAGCCAAACCCGGACCGGTTTCTCCTACAATGAGCAGTTCTTC.

The genes are TRBV19 and TRBJ2-3, with TRBD1 identical over 9 bases. The germline V gene encodes CDR1 LNHDA and CDR2 SQIVND (reference sequence). The trim removed 4 bases at V and 3 bases at J, leaving 11 bases unmatched. The CDR3 is 17 residues long. For the CDR3, the DNA is TGTGCCAGTAGTAGGCAACAGGGGGCGATATATACAGATACGCAGTATTTT. This gives the protein CASSRQQGAIYTDTQYF.

This sequence joins TRBV6-1 and TRBJ1-2; D may be TRBD1 (6 bases). Trimming took off 6 bases at V and 2 bases at J, with 13 bases between the two ends. Germline values: CDR1 MNHNS, CDR2 SASEGT. The CDR3 runs to 14 residues. The CDR3 sequence: CASRDRRLNYGYTF. CDR3 nucleotide sequence: TGTGCCAGCAGAGACAGGAGACTAAACTATGGCTACACCTTC.

The chain uses TRBV11-2 and TRBJ1-4; maybe TRBD1 (5 bases). CDR3 length equals 14 residues. Trimming shortened V by 5 bases and J by 0 bases, and 7 bases separated the two germline ends. The germline V gene has CDR1 SGHAT and CDR2 FQNNGV. Written as DNA, the CDR3 is TGTGCCAGCAGCCGGACAACAACTAATGAAAAACTGTTTTTT. It encodes CASSRTTTNEKLFF.

For the CDR3, the DNA is TGTGCCAGCAGCCCAGTACAGCGAAACAATGAGCAGTTCTTC. It is translated as CASSPVQRNNEQFF. The rearrangement links TRBV5-4 to TRBJ2-1; D is uncertain. Germline-derived CDR1 and CDR2 are SGHNT and YYREEE (reference sequence). The CDR3 length is 14 residues. V was cut by 4 bases and J by 5 bases, with 13 bases left in between. The full variable domain, completed using reference TRBV5-4 and TRBJ2-1, is ETGVTQSPTHLIKTRGQQVTLRCSSQSGHNTVSWYQQALGQGPQFIFQYYREEENGRGNFPPRFSGLQFPNYSSELNVNALELDDSALYLCASSPVQRNNEQFFGPGTRLTVL.

This chain links TRBV28 with TRBJ2-7; 7 bases map to TRBD2. Germline CDR1 MDHEN, CDR2 SYDVKM. The junction had 10 bases not matched to a gene; V was cut back by 6 bases and J by 5 bases. The CDR3 spans 14 residues. In nucleotides, the CDR3 is TGTGCCAGCAGGTCCCAGCGGGAATGGGACGAGCAGTACTTC. Translating gives CASRSQREWDEQYF. Full variable domain (outside the CDR3, taken from reference TRBV28 and TRBJ2-7): DVKVTQSSRYLVKRTGEKVFLECVQDMDHENMFWYRQDPGLGLRLIYFSYDVKMKEKGDIPEGYSVSREKKERFSLILESASTNQTSMYLCASRSQREWDEQYFGPGTRLTVT.

The genes are TRBV20-1 and TRBJ1-1; D gene ambiguous. The V gene's germline CDR1 is DFQATT and CDR2 SNEGSKA (reference sequence). CDR3 length: 11 amino acids. Trimming pared 4 bases from V and 1 base from J, leaving 4 bases between. The CDR3 region has the DNA TGCAGTGCTATGGAGAACACTGAAGCTTTCTTT. This gives the protein CSAMENTEAFF.

The chain employs TRBV7-2 and TRBJ1-1, with D perhaps matching TRBD1 (5 bases). Per the germline V gene, CDR1 is SGHTA and CDR2 is FQGNSA. Trimming cost V 6 bases and J 3 bases, with 14 bases left between them. This CDR3 has 14 amino acids. In DNA form, the CDR3 reads TGTGCCAGCAGTCAGGGTCCTCAAGACACTGAAGCTTTCTTT. It codes for CASSQGPQDTEAFF.

The DNA of the CDR3 is TGTGCCAGCAGAAAGGGGCTAACCTATGGCTACACCTTC. Protein: CASRKGLTYGYTF. The V call is TRBV27, the J call TRBJ1-2, with D perhaps TRBD1 (5 bases). Per germline, CDR1 MNHEY and CDR2 SMNVEV (reference sequence). CDR3 length: 13 amino acids. The V gene lost 6 bases and the J gene lost 4 bases, with 12 bases spanning the gap.

The V gene is TRBV7-3, the J gene TRBJ2-2; 9 nucleotides agree with TRBD2. This CDR3 region has 15 residues. V was pared by 5 bases and J by 7 bases, with 8 bases of the junction left unmatched. Germline V gene sequence: CDR1 SGHTA, CDR2 FQGTGA. CDR3 bases: TGTGCCAGCAGCCAATCTAGCGGGATAGGCGGGGAGCTGTTTTTT. This encodes CASSQSSGIGGELFF.

This clone is medium-sized in the sample. The chain couples TRBV27 to TRBJ2-1; TRBD1 is a possible D gene (6 bases). The CDR3 covers 17 residues. From germline, CDR1 is MNHEY and CDR2 SMNVEV (reference sequence). V was shortened by 6 bases and J by 1 base, with 19 bases between the two germline ends. The CDR3 here is CASSQRWTAFSYNEQFF. The CDR3, as DNA: TGTGCCAGCAGCCAAAGGTGGACAGCCTTTTCCTACAATGAGCAGTTCTTC.

The rearrangement joins TRBV28 to TRBJ2-2; 7 bases map to TRBD2. CDR3 length: 18 residues. The ends lost 2 bases at V and 0 bases at J; junction bases unmatched: 9. Germline V CDR1 and CDR2: MDHEN, SYDVKM. CDR3 region: CASSLGDWGLPNTGELFF. The CDR3 nucleotides are TGTGCCAGCAGTTTAGGGGATTGGGGACTACCGAACACCGGGGAGCTGTTTTTT.

This chain joins TRBV5-8 and TRBJ2-7, with D maybe TRBD1 (5 bases). CDR3 length: 12 amino acids. V was cut by 6 bases and J by 2 bases, with 9 bases left in between. The germline V gene encodes CDR1 SGHTS and CDR2 YDEGEE. As DNA, the CDR3 is TGTGCCAGCACAGGGCTAGCCTACGAGCAGTACTTC. It codes for CASTGLAYEQYF. Filled out from reference TRBV5-8 and TRBJ2-7, the complete variable domain reads EAGVTQSPTHLIKTRGQQATLRCSPISGHTSVYWYQQALGLGLQFLLWYDEGEERNRGNFPPRFSGRQFPNYSSELNVNALELEDSALYLCASTGLAYEQYFGPGTRLTVT.

This clone was counted between two and nine times. The V and J genes are TRBV6-1 and TRBJ1-5; 7 bases agree with TRBD1. The CDR3 extends over 16 amino acids. Germline CDR1 reads MNHNS; CDR2 reads SASEGT. V gave up 3 bases and J gave up 4 bases; unmatched junction bases: 9. The CDR3, as DNA: TGTGCCAGCAGTGAGGCGGACAGGCGGCGTAATCAGCCCCAGCATTTT. Translation: CASSEADRRRNQPQHF.

With regard to this clone: Mismatch with germline at one junction end may stem from a read error. This chain connects TRBV2 to TRBJ2-7; TRBD1 aligns across 7 bases. CDR3 size: 15 residues. In germline, CDR1 is SNHLY, CDR2 FYNNEI. The CDR3 sequence is CASSEGQAKGYEQYF. CDR3 sequence (DNA): TGTGCCAGCAGCGAAGGACAGGCCAAAGGGTACGAGCAGTACTTC.

In this sample, this clone turned up once. The chain combines TRBV9 with TRBJ2-1, with D perhaps matching TRBD1 (6 bases). The V and J ends lost 0 bases and 5 bases respectively, with 9 bases between them. The CDR3 is 14 amino acids. Germline-derived CDR1 and CDR2 are SGDLS and YYNGEE. The CDR3 nucleotides read TGTGCCAGCAGCGTAGGTCAGGGGCACAATGAGCAGTTCTTC. Translated, it gives CASSVGQGHNEQFF.

The chain links TRBV5-1 to TRBJ1-4; D may be TRBD1 (6 bases). Looked up from germline, CDR1 is SGHRS and CDR2 is YFSETQ. The CDR3 sequence is 14 residues long. The V and J ends lost 4 bases and 7 bases respectively, with 14 bases between them. CDR3 protein: CASSQQGEGEKLFF. The CDR3 coding sequence is TGCGCCAGCAGCCAACAGGGAGAAGGTGAAAAACTGTTTTTT.

This clone was detected many times. V gene TRBV14 combines with J gene TRBJ1-1, with 7 bases matching TRBD1. Germline CDR1 and CDR2: SGHDN and FVKESK. The CDR3 is 14 residues long. V trimming: 4 bases; J trimming: 6 bases; junction bases outside the gene matches: 8. The CDR3: CASSRTGSYAEAFF. The CDR3 DNA reads TGTGCCAGCAGCCGGACAGGTAGTTACGCTGAAGCTTTCTTT.

V gene TRBV7-6 combines with J gene TRBJ2-5; 9 bases are shared with TRBD1. This CDR3 is 14 amino acids long. Germline V gene sequence: CDR1 SGHVS, CDR2 FNYEAQ. V lost 4 bases to trimming and J lost 4 bases; unmatched junction nucleotides: 4. CDR3 sequence reads: CASSSTGQGETQYF. Written as DNA, the CDR3 is TGTGCCAGCAGCTCTACGGGACAGGGAGAGACCCAGTACTTC. The whole variable domain, filled in from reference TRBV7-6 and TRBJ2-5, reads GAGVSQSPRYKVTKRGQDVALRCDPISGHVSLYWYRQALGQGPEFLTYFNYEAQQDKSGLPNDRFSAERPEGSISTLTIQRTEQRDSAMYRCASSSTGQGETQYFGPGTRLLVL.

The CDR3 here is CASTSEQYF. DNA of the CDR3: TGCGCCAGCACGTCGGAGCAGTACTTC. The rearrangement links TRBV10-1 to TRBJ2-7, with D unclear. The CDR3 totals 9 residues. V was clipped by 7 bases and J by 7 bases, with 5 bases between them. CDR1 is WNHNN and CDR2 is SYGVQD in the germline V gene (reference sequence).

The V gene is TRBV14, the J gene TRBJ2-5; D is uncertain. Deletions cut 0 bases from V and 4 bases from J, with 15 bases between. This CDR3 is built from 16 residues. Germline V gene lookup returns CDR1 SGHDN and CDR2 FVKESK. The CDR3 protein is CASSQEIGANGETQYF. The CDR3 nucleotides read TGTGCCAGCAGCCAAGAAATTGGAGCCAACGGAGAGACCCAGTACTTC.

This clone was seen once. The chain links TRBV6-6 to TRBJ2-3; D possibly matches TRBD1 or TRBD2 (5 bases each). Trimming took 5 bases from V and 5 from J, leaving 14 bases between them. Germline CDR1 is MNHNY and CDR2 is SVGAGI (reference sequence). CDR3 size: 14 residues. The CDR3 DNA is TGTGCCAGCAGTCCCATAGGGACGGGAGATACGCAGTATTTT. Residues: CASSPIGTGDTQYF.

This clone showed up just a few times. This chain connects TRBV19 to TRBJ1-2; TRBD1 might be the D (5 bases). V lost 9 bases, J lost 8 bases, and 25 bases lay in between. This CDR3 has 15 residues. Germline loops: CDR1 LNHDA, CDR2 SQIVND (reference sequence). In nucleotides, the CDR3 is TGTGCCAGGGATCTCCACCGGGACTTATGGAGGGGCTACACCTTC. Protein: CARDLHRDLWRGYTF.

This clone showed up just a few times. The rearrangement links TRBV2 to TRBJ2-7, with D unresolved. The CDR3 has 13 amino acids. CDR1 and CDR2 (germline): SNHLY, FYNNEI. With 4 bases removed from V and 7 bases from J, the gap between germline ends came to 14 bases. CDR3 in amino acids: CASSVGPKGEQYF. The CDR3 nucleotides are TGTGCCAGCAGTGTGGGCCCAAAGGGAGAGCAGTACTTC.

The chain uses TRBV7-9 and TRBJ2-7, with a possible D match to TRBD2 (5 bases). The CDR3 spans 14 residues. Germline lookup yields CDR1 SEHNR and CDR2 FQNEAQ (reference sequence). Trimming took 3 bases from V and 1 from J, leaving 10 bases between them. CDR3 DNA sequence: TGTGCCAGCAGCTTGGCGGGCGTTTCCTACGAGCAGTACTTC. It specifies CASSLAGVSYEQYF.